Listed below are T cell receptor beta chains from one sample, sequenced in a study of regulatory T cells in long-lasting Graves disease. TCRdb re-called the multiplex PCR reads through MiXCR, storing one row per CDR3 protein. This table holds roughly 560,000 distinct CDR3 sequences, 15% to 20% found once. These data are also associated with another study on T cells in Graves' hyperthyroidism and ophthalmopathy.

Sample: peripheral blood mononuclear cells (PBMCs), taken at new diagnosis, from a patient treated with antithyroid drugs. These receptors all stem from a woman aged 35-65 years with Graves disease. Both conserved end residues are trimmed from each CDR3. Rows may omit the clone size; those that give it use once, few, many or a size class.

CDR3aa: ASGGTRYEQY
j_gene: TRBJ2-7
v_gene: TRBV6-1
abundance: many

CDR3aa: ASSQGRGLLSNQPQH
j_gene: TRBJ1-5
v_gene: TRBV4-1
abundance: .

CDR3aa: ASSTRQGQPQH
j_gene: TRBJ1-5
v_gene: TRBV28
abundance: many

CDR3aa: SARGTGGYQAF
j_gene: TRBJ1-1
v_gene: TRBV20-1
abundance: many

CDR3aa: ASSRASGNTEAF
j_gene: TRBJ1-1
v_gene: TRBV7-2
abundance: few

CDR3aa: ASRYRGSGYGYT
j_gene: TRBJ1-2
v_gene: TRBV2
abundance: .

CDR3aa: ASLRGPSLVEQY
j_gene: TRBJ2-7
v_gene: TRBV12-3/TRBV12-4
abundance: many

CDR3aa: ASSPQRRTGELF
j_gene: TRBJ2-2
v_gene: TRBV12-3/TRBV12-4
abundance: .

CDR3aa: ASSYTGGEGYGYT
j_gene: TRBJ1-2
v_gene: TRBV19
abundance: .

CDR3aa: ASSPTVLEKLF
j_gene: TRBJ1-4
v_gene: TRBV10-2
abundance: many

CDR3aa: ASSLRGDGTDTQY
j_gene: TRBJ2-3
v_gene: TRBV7-3
abundance: many

CDR3aa: ASSIGTAYEQY
j_gene: TRBJ2-7
v_gene: TRBV6-1
abundance: many

CDR3aa: ASRSDSLAEAF
j_gene: TRBJ1-1
v_gene: TRBV7-2
abundance: few

CDR3aa: ATRVSSGVGNTIY
j_gene: TRBJ1-3
v_gene: TRBV15
abundance: few

CDR3aa: AVGGLSTDTQY
j_gene: TRBJ2-3
v_gene: TRBV30
abundance: many

CDR3aa: ASSSYRDRVRDEQY
j_gene: TRBJ2-7
v_gene: TRBV7-9
abundance: many

CDR3aa: ASSSSGFGYT
j_gene: TRBJ1-2
v_gene: TRBV13
abundance: many

CDR3aa: ASSSQGANYGYT
j_gene: TRBJ1-2
v_gene: TRBV6-9
abundance: .

CDR3aa: AISESPSSYNEQF
j_gene: TRBJ2-1
v_gene: TRBV10-3
abundance: many

CDR3aa: ASSPPDTNSLYGYT
j_gene: TRBJ1-2
v_gene: TRBV18
abundance: many

CDR3aa: ASSQGRQFGTQY
j_gene: TRBJ2-5
v_gene: TRBV3-1
abundance: many

CDR3aa: ASRTGDRVFYDYT
j_gene: TRBJ1-2
v_gene: TRBV6-1
abundance: few

CDR3aa: ASSLSGFRYNSPLH
j_gene: TRBJ1-6
v_gene: TRBV5-1
abundance: few

CDR3aa: ASSPGQGGDTQY
j_gene: TRBJ2-3
v_gene: TRBV5-1
abundance: many

CDR3aa: SASPGGIQY
j_gene: TRBJ2-4
v_gene: TRBV20-1
abundance: .

CDR3aa: SARDVGVNTEAF
j_gene: TRBJ1-1
v_gene: TRBV20-1
abundance: .

CDR3aa: ASSHPRGGPEKLF
j_gene: TRBJ1-4
v_gene: TRBV4-1
abundance: .

CDR3aa: ASSLGTSGGILQETQY
j_gene: .
v_gene: TRBV5-4
abundance: .